A single sample gave rise to the 22 T cell receptor beta chains below, sequenced in a study of identical twins. MiXCR, applied by TCRdb to the 5' RACE reads, yields one record per CDR3 protein. The sample lists hundreds of thousands of distinct CDR3 sequences; less than 7% were seen once. What was sequenced was naive T cells sorted from blood. These TCRs come from a man aged 18 to 30 in good health.

This chain links TRBV6-1 with TRBJ2-5; TRBD1 or TRBD2 may be the D gene (5 bases each). CDR1 MNHNS and CDR2 SASEGT come from the germline V gene. V was pared by 8 bases and J by 3 bases, with 25 bases between. The CDR3 runs to 17 residues. CDR3 region: CASPGRSGTPKEETQYF. The CDR3 nucleotides are TGTGCCAGCCCAGGAAGATCCGGGACCCCCAAGGAAGAGACCCAGTACTTC.

The chain is built from TRBV5-5 and TRBJ2-3; 7 bases align to TRBD2. CDR3 length: 17 amino acids. Trimming at V came to 2 bases and at J to 2 bases, leaving 11 bases not matched to a gene. CDR1 is SGHKS and CDR2 is YYEKEE in the germline V gene (reference sequence). DNA for the CDR3: TGTGCCAGCAGCTTATACTCTTCAGCGGGAACCACAGATACGCAGTATTTT. It yields the protein CASSLYSSAGTTDTQYF.

This clonotype was counted a few times. V usage is TRBV30 and J usage is TRBJ2-1; the D is unclear. CDR1 and CDR2 (germline): GTSNPN, SVGIG (reference sequence). V was pared by 0 bases and J by 9 bases, with 24 bases between. The length of the CDR3 is 17 residues. CDR3 sequence: CAWSVGRTATSFGEQFF. Here the CDR3 DNA reads TGTGCCTGGAGTGTAGGGCGGACGGCCACTTCATTTGGTGAGCAGTTCTTC. The full variable domain, rest sourced from reference TRBV30 and TRBJ2-1, is SQTIHQWPATLVQPVGSPLSLECTVEGTSNPNLYWYRQAAGRGLQLLFYSVGIGQISSEVPQNLSASRPQDRQFILSSKKLLLSDSGFYLCAWSVGRTATSFGEQFFGPGTRLTVL.

This clonotype showed up many times. The rearrangement joins TRBV7-9 to TRBJ2-5; no firm D call. With 1 base removed from V and 1 base from J, the gap between germline ends came to 7 bases. Germline values: CDR1 SEHNR, CDR2 FQNEAQ (reference sequence). The CDR3 length is 14 residues. The CDR3 DNA reads TGTGCCAGCAGCTTAGTGTCGGGCCAAGAGACCCAGTACTTC. Translating it yields CASSLVSGQETQYF.

This clonotype has a count of ten or more. V gene TRBV10-3 combines with J gene TRBJ2-7, with 8 bases aligning to TRBD2. The V segment lost 11 bases and the J segment 5 bases; nucleotides outside the gene matches: 11. The CDR3 has 13 amino acids. The V gene's germline CDR1 is ENHRY and CDR2 SYGVKD. CDR3 sequence (DNA): TGTGCCTCAGGTGGGACTAGTATGGACGAGCAGTACTTC. Encoded protein: CASGGTSMDEQYF.

This clonotype was seen a few times. The rearrangement uses TRBV4-1 and TRBJ1-5, with D possibly matching TRBD1 (5 bases). The CDR3 runs 15 residues. CDR1 is MGHRA and CDR2 is YSYEKL in the germline V gene. The V and J ends lost 3 bases and 1 base respectively, with 10 bases between them. The CDR3 coding sequence is TGCGCCAGCAGCCAGTGGGGACGGAGCAATCAGCCCCAGCATTTT. This sequence encodes CASSQWGRSNQPQHF.

This clonotype has a count of ten or more. The chain links TRBV5-1 to TRBJ2-1; TRBD1 is a possible D gene (5 bases). The CDR3 spans 15 residues. In germline, CDR1 is SGHRS, CDR2 YFSETQ. Between the trimmed V and J ends, which lost 10 bases and 5 bases, there was a span of 22 bases. DNA for the CDR3: TGCGCCCTCACCATCCCTACAGGCAACCACAATGAGCAGTTCTTC. This encodes CALTIPTGNHNEQFF.

V is TRBV10-3 and J is TRBJ2-5, with 7 bases that match TRBD2. With V trimmed by 0 bases and J by 3 bases, 1 base remained unmatched. Germline V CDR1 and CDR2: ENHRY, SYGVKD. This CDR3 spans 14 amino acids. The chain's CDR3 is CAISESGREETQYF. In DNA form, the CDR3 reads TGTGCCATCAGTGAGTCGGGGAGGGAAGAGACCCAGTACTTC.

This clonotype showed up just a few times. The chain uses TRBV9 and TRBJ2-5, with 9 bases matching TRBD1. The germline V gene encodes CDR1 SGDLS and CDR2 YYNGEE. Unmatched junction bases numbered 8, after V lost 3 bases and J lost 2 bases. The CDR3 spans 16 residues. This CDR3 is CASSEGTGRRQETQYF. In DNA form, the CDR3 reads TGTGCCAGCAGCGAGGGGACAGGGCGAAGGCAAGAGACCCAGTACTTC.

The table lists this clonotype with many counts. The chain is built from TRBV4-3 and TRBJ1-1; D unclear. The CDR3 spans 14 residues. The ends were cut back, 3 bases at V and 4 bases at J, with 12 bases in the middle. Germline values: CDR1 LGHNA, CDR2 YSLEER. This chain's CDR3 is CASSQGTGFTEAFF. The CDR3 coding sequence is TGCGCCAGCAGCCAGGGAACCGGATTCACTGAAGCTTTCTTT.

The chain links TRBV27 to TRBJ2-7; D gene uncertain. This CDR3 is built from 12 residues. Germline loops: CDR1 MNHEY, CDR2 SMNVEV (reference sequence). Trimming took 5 bases from V and 6 from J, leaving 11 bases between them. The CDR3 bases are TGTGCCAGCAGTGGCCCACGGCTCGAGCAGTACTTC. It yields the protein CASSGPRLEQYF.

This sequence joins TRBV20-1 and TRBJ2-3, with D possibly matching TRBD2 (6 bases). This CDR3 contains 14 residues. Germline CDR1 and CDR2: DFQATT and SNEGSKA (reference sequence). The V end lost 3 bases, the J end lost 2 bases, and 12 bases lay between the germline ends. The CDR3 DNA is TGCAGTGCTAGTGAGCGGGCAGCCACAGATACGCAGTATTTT. Translated: CSASERAATDTQYF.

The table lists this clonotype with a few counts. This chain links TRBV7-2 with TRBJ2-7; D not resolved. The CDR3 contains 16 residues. Per germline, CDR1 SGHTA and CDR2 FQGNSA. The V gene lost 6 bases and the J gene lost 3 bases, with 21 bases spanning the gap. CDR3 nucleotide sequence: TGTGCCAGCAGTGTTTCTTCAGTGGGTTTAATCTACGAGCAGTACTTC. It yields the protein CASSVSSVGLIYEQYF.

Only a few counts were recorded for this clonotype. This rearrangement joins TRBV7-8 to TRBJ2-1; 10 positions match TRBD1. This CDR3 spans 17 amino acids. J lost 4 bases, V lost 4 bases, and 10 bases had no gene match. From germline, CDR1 is SGHVS and CDR2 FQNEAQ. CDR3 nucleotide sequence: TGTGCCAGCAGCTCGCCGGGACAGGGGACCTCATACAATGAGCAGTTCTTC. It is translated as CASSSPGQGTSYNEQFF.

The chain's CDR3 is CASSQARTSGSRSYNEQFF. For the CDR3, the DNA is TGCGCCAGCAGCCAAGCCCGGACTAGCGGGAGTAGGTCCTACAATGAGCAGTTCTTC. The gene calls are TRBV5-1 and TRBJ2-1, with TRBD2 identical over 13 bases. V trimming: 4 bases; J trimming: 1 base; junction bases outside the gene matches: 11. The V gene's germline CDR1 is SGHRS and CDR2 YFSETQ. The CDR3 covers 19 residues.

This clonotype was counted between two and nine times. CDR3 sequence: CASSSTGLSEQYV. CDR3 sequence (DNA): TGTGCCAGTAGCTCAACAGGTTTAAGCGAGCAGTACGTC. The chain carries TRBV19 and TRBJ2-7; a possible D gene is TRBD1 (5 bases). This CDR3 contains 13 residues. The germline V and J ends were trimmed by 6 bases and 6 bases, with 15 bases remaining between them. Per the germline V gene, CDR1 is LNHDA and CDR2 is SQIVND (reference sequence).

This clonotype was seen many times. The chain carries TRBV29-1 and TRBJ2-1; 10 bases are a match to TRBD2. Per germline, CDR1 SQVTM and CDR2 ANQGSEA. This CDR3 has 14 amino acids. Trimming cost V 3 bases and J 9 bases; bases outside gene matches: 8. Here the CDR3 DNA reads TGCAGCGTTGAGTGGCTAGCGGGAGTGGGTGAGCAGTTCTTC. It specifies CSVEWLAGVGEQFF.

This clonotype was found many times. The CDR3 here is CASSLSGDNSPLHF. Here the CDR3 DNA reads TGCGCCAGCAGCTTGTCAGGGGATAATTCACCCCTCCACTTT. V gene TRBV5-1 combines with J gene TRBJ1-6; D is possibly TRBD1 (6 bases). In germline, CDR1 is SGHRS, CDR2 YFSETQ. The CDR3 length is 14 residues. Trimming removed 1 base from V and 5 bases from J, with 7 bases in between.

This clonotype was recorded many times. This chain joins TRBV15 and TRBJ2-1, with a weak D call TRBD2 (6 bases). There are 16 residues in the CDR3. Trimming removed 5 bases at V and 5 bases at J, with 19 bases between. Germline loops: CDR1 LNHNV, CDR2 YYDKDF (reference sequence). The CDR3 protein is CATSHIGVPGDNEQFF. As DNA, the CDR3 is TGTGCCACCAGCCATATTGGTGTACCGGGAGACAATGAGCAGTTCTTC. Together with reference TRBV15 and TRBJ2-1, the CDR3 gives the full variable domain: DAMVIQNPRYQVTQFGKPVTLSCSQTLNHNVMYWYQQKSSQAPKLLFHYYDKDFNNEADTPDNFQSRRPNTSFCFLDIRSPGLGDTAMYLCATSHIGVPGDNEQFFGPGTRLTVL.

A note on this clonotype: A much larger clone sits a single nucleotide away, making a read error possible. The V gene is TRBV7-2, the J gene TRBJ2-2; maybe TRBD2 (5 bases). The CDR3 totals 14 residues. The germline V gene encodes CDR1 SGHTA and CDR2 FQGNSA. CDR3 loop: CASNGNPNTGKLFF. For the CDR3, the DNA is TGTGCCAGCAACGGGAACCCGAACACCGGGAAGCTGTTTTTT.

The table lists this clonotype with many counts. This chain uses TRBV4-3 with TRBJ1-6; D perhaps matches TRBD1 (5 bases). The germline CDR1 and CDR2 sequences are LGHNA and YSLEER. V lost 1 base to trimming and J lost 0 bases, with 7 bases between them. This CDR3 comprises 16 residues. In DNA form, the CDR3 reads TGCGCCAGCAGCCAAGGGGGGAGCTCCTATAATTCACCCCTCCACTTT. It encodes CASSQGGSSYNSPLHF.

The chain carries TRBV20-1 and TRBJ2-7; D unclear. CDR1 and CDR2 (germline): DFQATT, SNEGSKA (reference sequence). V lost 0 bases to trimming and J lost 2 bases, with 8 bases between them. CDR3 size: 13 residues. The CDR3 bases are TGCAGTGCTAGAGACCCCGTTCCCTACGAGCAGTACTTC. It yields the protein CSARDPVPYEQYF.